This section outlines one T cell receptor (beta chain) sequence together with its context. The antigen is unknown. The authors' processing: A papillary thyroid cancer distant-metastasis classifier was built from CDR3 differences across clinicopathological groups. With MiXCR, TCRdb called clones anew from the PCR reads. The V and J calls were determined by TCRdb, not by the authors. The sample gives 30,000 to 35,000 clones, 16% of which show up once; 3% to 4% is in the top ten. This record comes from a study of metastatic and nonmetastatic thyroid tumors. Study at large: Thyroid patients, malignant and benign, had repertoires compared across blood and tumor or nodule tissue.

Study results and limitations: Significantly greater TCR beta diversity was reportedly found in malignant thyroid tumors than in benign nodules (in blood and tumor).

Thyroid surgery was preceded by no treatment in any patient. The receptor comes from a female donor with papillary thyroid cancer or a benign thyroid nodule (not recorded which). Some clones in this sample may be carry-over from other donors' samples. Material: blood.

CDR3 region: CASSYSSRGGLYGYTF. Here the CDR3 DNA reads TGTGCCAGCAGTTACTCTTCCCGGGGCGGACTCTATGGCTACACCTTC. The chain is built from TRBV6-2 or TRBV6-3 and TRBJ1-2, with D possibly matching TRBD1 (5 bases). Germline-derived CDR1 and CDR2 are MNHEY and SVGEGT. This CDR3 is built from 16 residues. Deletions cut 0 bases from V and 4 bases from J, with 15 bases between.